This T cell receptor beta chain derives from a study of blood T cell repertoires in COVID-19. About the research overall: Sites in the United States, Italy and Spain provided acute and convalescent COVID-19 samples. Nucleic acid was either cDNA or gDNA, and it came from T cells, B-cell-depleted T cells, or PBMCs.

The V gene's germline CDR1 is MNHEY and CDR2 SVGAGI. Trimming shortened V by 7 bases and J by 2 bases, and 11 bases separated the two germline ends. The CDR3 extends over 13 amino acids. The protocol was immunoSEQ multiplex PCR, while the TCRdb copy is restricted to in-frame clones and leaves out a portion. This sample carries approximately 500,000 clones, 85% to 90% of them seen once, and the ten largest clones take about 8.2%. What was sequenced was peripheral blood. The receptor was derived from a woman aged 45-60 years with COVID-19, enrolled during active disease. J is TRBJ1-1 and V is TRBV6-5; D gene uncertain. DNA for the CDR3: TGTGCCAGCATGGCGACACTTAACACTGAAGCTTTCTTT. Encoded protein: CASMATLNTEAFF.